The 32 T cell receptor beta chains in this list originate from one sample, sequenced in a study of cytomegalovirus exposure and HLA in healthy donors. Primers for the PCR totalled 60 Vbeta and 13 Jbeta. Assay used: immunoSEQ multiplex PCR; TCRdb lists only in-frame clones, some missing. The top ten clones hold more than 1.5% of a sample with approximately 190,000 clones, more than 70% of them seen once. The sequenced material came from PBMCs. These receptors were obtained from a man in his forties in good health and CMV-seropositive.

The chain employs TRBV4-2 and TRBJ2-5, with D possibly matching TRBD1 (6 bases). The end of the DNA aligns better with TRBJ2-7, so the J call may be wrong. This CDR3 is built from 15 residues. Germline lookup yields CDR1 LGHNA and CDR2 YNFKEQ. The CDR3: CASSQDQQGDYEQYF. The CDR3 bases are TGTGCCAGCAGCCAAGATCAACAGGGAGATTACGAGCAGTACTTC.

The chain couples TRBV28 to TRBJ2-3, with TRBD1 matching 7 bases. With V trimmed by 3 bases and J by 4 bases, 7 bases remained unmatched. This CDR3 has 15 residues. Germline V gives CDR1 MDHEN, CDR2 SYDVKM. CDR3 DNA sequence: TGTGCCAGCAGTTTTGGGACAGATCATGCAGATACGCAGTATTTT. This gives the protein CASSFGTDHADTQYF.

The CDR3 coding sequence is TGCAGCGTTGAAAGGGCTAGCGGGAGTCCCGATGAGCAGTTCTTC. Protein product: CSVERASGSPDEQFF. The chain carries TRBV29-1 and TRBJ2-1; the match to TRBD2 covers 10 bases. The CDR3 has 15 amino acids. CDR1 is SQVTM, CDR2 ANQGSEA, per germline. The V and J ends lost 2 bases and 8 bases, in that order; junction bases with no gene match: 9.

This CDR3 reads CASSPTGALTYEQYF. The CDR3 bases are TGTGCCAGCAGTCCGACAGGGGCGTTAACCTACGAGCAGTACTTC. The chain has TRBV5-6 and TRBJ2-7; TRBD1 agrees at 8 bases. V gave up 5 bases and J gave up 2 bases; unmatched junction bases: 9. CDR1 is SGHDT and CDR2 is YYEEEE in the germline V gene. The CDR3 is made up of 15 amino acids.

This clone is medium-sized (0.01 to 0.1%) in the sample. The chain joins TRBV5-1 to TRBJ2-1; D is ambiguous. V was shortened by 4 bases and J by 5 bases, with 4 bases between the two germline ends. The CDR3 contains 11 residues. Germline values: CDR1 SGHRS, CDR2 YFSETQ. The DNA for the CDR3 is TGCGCCAGCAGCGGAGACAATGAGCAGTTCTTC. Protein sequence: CASSGDNEQFF.

This chain joins TRBV5-6 and TRBJ2-6; D perhaps matches TRBD2 (6 bases). Germline V gene lookup returns CDR1 SGHDT and CDR2 YYEEEE. CDR3 size: 18 residues. V lost 6 bases and J lost 0, with 19 bases in between. This CDR3 reads CASTQRRGLNSGANVLTF. Here the CDR3 DNA reads TGTGCCAGCACCCAGAGGAGGGGTCTAAACTCTGGGGCCAACGTCCTGACTTTC.

The CDR3 protein is CASSEGNTGELFF. As DNA, the CDR3 is TGTGCCAGCAGCGAGGGAAACACCGGGGAGCTGTTTTTT. The V call is TRBV5-6, the J call TRBJ2-2; D possibly corresponds to TRBD2 (5 bases). The CDR3 has 13 amino acids. Looked up from germline, CDR1 is SGHDT and CDR2 is YYEEEE. V lost 4 bases and J lost 2, with 6 bases in between. Complete variable domain (other parts from reference TRBV5-6 and TRBJ2-2): DAGVTQSPTHLIKTRGQQVTLRCSPKSGHDTVSWYQQALGQGPQFIFQYYEEEERQRGNFPDRFSGHQFPNYSSELNVNALLLGDSALYLCASSEGNTGELFFGEGSRLTVL.

The chain carries TRBV5-1 and TRBJ2-1, with 11 bases that match TRBD2. The CDR3 spans 14 residues. Per the germline V gene, CDR1 is SGHRS and CDR2 is YFSETQ. V dropped 4 bases and J dropped 5; count of bases not matched to a gene: 2. The CDR3 bases are TGCGCCAGCAGCAGTAGCGGGAGGGACAATGAGCAGTTCTTC. Translation: CASSSSGRDNEQFF.

V usage is TRBV5-1 and J usage is TRBJ2-1, with no clear D. There are 15 residues in the CDR3. V was pared by 5 bases and J by 0 bases, with 12 bases between. The germline CDR1 and CDR2 sequences are SGHRS and YFSETQ. This CDR3 reads CASSQATSSYNEQFF. CDR3 nucleotides: TGCGCCAGCAGTCAAGCCACCTCCTCCTACAATGAGCAGTTCTTC.

V is TRBV21-1 and J is TRBJ1-6; TRBD1, as called in the table, went unchecked against the DNA. TRBV21-1 is annotated as a pseudogene. CDR3 size: 16 residues. The CDR3 DNA reads TGTGCCAGCAGCAACCTCAAGGACAGGAGGCATTCACCCCTCCACTTT. This codes for CASSNLKDRRHSPLHF.

The V gene is TRBV11-2, the J gene TRBJ2-5; possible D gene TRBD1, 5 bases. V lost 3 bases and J lost 2, with 16 bases in between. Looked up from germline, CDR1 is SGHAT and CDR2 is FQNNGV. There are 16 residues in the CDR3. The CDR3 sequence is CASSFSIGHLQETQYF. In nucleotides, the CDR3 is TGTGCCAGCAGCTTCAGCATCGGACACTTACAAGAGACCCAGTACTTC.

J is TRBJ1-5 and V is TRBV19, with 10 bases matching TRBD1. Germline CDR1 is LNHDA and CDR2 is SQIVND (reference sequence). The CDR3 sequence is 18 residues long. Trimming at V came to 3 bases and at J to 2 bases, leaving 10 bases not matched to a gene. CDR3 sequence: CASSMGQGIPSGNQPQHF. As DNA, the CDR3 is TGTGCCAGTAGTATGGGACAGGGGATTCCCTCGGGCAATCAGCCCCAGCATTTT.

The chain has TRBV18 and TRBJ2-2; 10 bases match TRBD2. The V gene end was trimmed by 3 bases and the J gene end by 5 bases; junction bases not matched to a gene: 9. This CDR3 has 17 residues. Germline CDR1 reads KGHSH; CDR2 reads LQKENI. The CDR3 DNA reads TGTGCCAGCTCACCTCTCAGCGGGAGGGCCGGAACCGGGGAGCTGTTTTTT. This sequence encodes CASSPLSGRAGTGELFF.

As DNA, the CDR3 is TGTGCCAGCAGCTTTTACAGGGGATTGAACACCGGGGAGCTGTTTTTT. This translates into CASSFYRGLNTGELFF. The J gene is TRBJ2-2, the V gene TRBV7-8; 7 nucleotides agree with TRBD1. Looked up from germline, CDR1 is SGHVS and CDR2 is FQNEAQ. The V and J ends lost 3 bases and 1 base, in that order; junction bases with no gene match: 5. The CDR3 loop spans 16 amino acids.

This clone has a single count. Other DNA sequences from this sample encode an identical CDR3 as well. The chain has TRBV6-5 and TRBJ2-7; tentative D call: TRBD1 (6 bases). The germline V gene has CDR1 MNHEY and CDR2 SVGAGI. This CDR3 is built from 12 residues. The ends were cut back, 6 bases at V and 1 base at J, with 7 bases in the middle. The CDR3 coding sequence is TGTGCCAGCAGCGGACAGTCCTACGAGCAGTACTTC. Its translation: CASSGQSYEQYF.

There are a few counts of this clone. The chain joins TRBV7-9 to TRBJ2-5; possibly TRBD2 for D (5 bases). Germline V gives CDR1 SEHNR, CDR2 FQNEAQ (reference sequence). Trimming cost V 7 bases and J 4 bases, with 7 bases left between them. The CDR3 is 11 residues long. The CDR3 region has the DNA TGTGCCAGCATAGAGGGAGAGACCCAGTACTTC. Protein sequence: CASIEGETQYF.

The rearrangement uses TRBV19 and TRBJ2-1, with D possibly matching TRBD2 (5 bases). The V end lost 5 bases, the J end lost 2 bases, and 13 bases lay between the germline ends. The CDR3 has 15 amino acids. Germline assignment: CDR1 LNHDA and CDR2 SQIVND (reference sequence). CDR3 in DNA: TGTGCCAGTAGTCATACTAGTTCCCCCTACAATGAGCAGTTCTTC. Amino acid sequence: CASSHTSSPYNEQFF.

In this sample, this clone turned up a few times. The genes are TRBV19 and TRBJ2-5; tentative D call: TRBD1 (6 bases). Germline V gives CDR1 LNHDA, CDR2 SQIVND (reference sequence). This CDR3 comprises 13 residues. Trimming shortened V by 4 bases and J by 2 bases, and 8 bases separated the two germline ends. DNA of the CDR3: TGTGCCAGTAGTACGGGACAACAAGAGACCCAGTACTTC. This sequence encodes CASSTGQQETQYF.

J is TRBJ1-2 and V is TRBV4-3; TRBD1 matches at 10 bases. Per germline, CDR1 LGHNA and CDR2 YSLEER. The V segment lost 0 bases and the J segment 7 bases; nucleotides outside the gene matches: 5. This CDR3 has 15 amino acids. The chain's CDR3 is CASSQERGQGSGYTF. CDR3 sequence (DNA): TGCGCCAGCAGCCAAGAAAGGGGACAGGGGTCTGGCTACACCTTC.

This sequence joins TRBV28 and TRBJ2-7; D may be TRBD2 (6 bases). CDR1 and CDR2 from the germline V gene are MDHEN and SYDVKM. V shed 5 bases and J shed 7 bases, with 12 bases lying between them. The CDR3 sequence is 12 residues long. This CDR3 is CASSLGAGEQYF. DNA for the CDR3: TGTGCCAGCAGTCTCGGGGCGGGGGAGCAGTACTTC.

The rearrangement uses TRBV29-1 and TRBJ1-1, with D maybe TRBD1 (5 bases). With 4 bases removed from V and 0 bases from J, the gap between germline ends came to 15 bases. The CDR3 has 15 amino acids. CDR1 SQVTM and CDR2 ANQGSEA come from the germline V gene. CDR3 sequence: CSVGAGWAMNTEAFF. The CDR3 DNA is TGCAGCGTTGGGGCAGGGTGGGCCATGAACACTGAAGCTTTCTTT.

This clone was found a few times. The chain employs TRBV6-1 and TRBJ2-5, with a possible D match to TRBD2 (6 bases). Germline values: CDR1 MNHNS, CDR2 SASEGT. This CDR3 is built from 14 residues. The germline V and J ends were trimmed by 4 bases and 1 base, with 10 bases remaining between them. CDR3 amino acids: CASSAREPQETQYF. The DNA for the CDR3 is TGTGCCAGCAGTGCCCGGGAGCCCCAAGAGACCCAGTACTTC.

V gene TRBV9 combines with J gene TRBJ1-5, with D hard to call. The V end lost 3 bases, the J end lost 1 base, and 8 bases lay between the germline ends. Germline-derived CDR1 and CDR2 are SGDLS and YYNGEE. The CDR3 totals 14 residues. In nucleotides, the CDR3 is TGTGCCAGCAGCGGCGCGGGGAGCAATCAGCCCCAGCATTTT. This translates into CASSGAGSNQPQHF.

The chain carries TRBV5-1 and TRBJ1-1, with 7 bases aligning to TRBD1. Germline V lookup: CDR1 SGHRS, CDR2 YFSETQ. Trimming took 0 bases from V and 6 from J; bases not matched to a gene: 8. The CDR3 totals 15 residues. CDR3 residues: CASSLEVGRGAEAFF. The CDR3 nucleotides read TGCGCCAGCAGCTTGGAGGTAGGCAGGGGGGCTGAAGCTTTCTTT.

The V gene is TRBV10-3, the J gene TRBJ2-3, with a weak D call TRBD2 (7 bases). CDR1 and CDR2 (germline): ENHRY, SYGVKD. The CDR3 is made up of 16 amino acids. V lost 1 base, J lost 3 bases, and 14 bases lay in between. As DNA, the CDR3 is TGTGCCATCAGTGAGTGGGGGGGGGCGAGAACAGATACGCAGTATTTT. As protein: CAISEWGGARTDTQYF.

Comment on this clone: The same CDR3 arises from other DNA sequences in this sample as well. The J gene is TRBJ2-6, the V gene TRBV18; D gene unclear. Germline V lookup: CDR1 KGHSH, CDR2 LQKENI. Between the trimmed V and J ends, which lost 6 bases and 0 bases, there was a span of 6 bases. This CDR3 has 14 amino acids. CDR3 sequence: CASSPSSGANVLTF. The CDR3 DNA reads as TGTGCCAGCTCTCCCAGCTCTGGGGCCAACGTCCTGACTTTC.

This chain joins TRBV25-1 and TRBJ1-2, with D perhaps matching TRBD1 (5 bases). This CDR3 contains 13 residues. CDR1 MGHDK and CDR2 SYGVNS come from the germline V gene. Trimming took off 3 bases at V and 7 bases at J, with 12 bases between the two ends. CDR3 DNA sequence: TGTGCCAGCAGTGACCCAGGGTTAGGTGGCTACACCTTC. It specifies CASSDPGLGGYTF.

V usage is TRBV29-1 and J usage is TRBJ1-2; 10 bases match TRBD1. Germline V gene data show CDR1 as SQVTM and CDR2 as ANQGSEA. CDR3 length: 13 amino acids. V was pared by 6 bases and J by 5 bases, with 6 bases of the junction left unmatched. The CDR3 loop is CSVGDRGLYGYTF. DNA of the CDR3: TGCAGCGTAGGGGACAGGGGCTTATATGGCTACACCTTC.

This clone has only a few counts. The rearrangement joins TRBV11-3 to TRBJ2-2, with 12 bases identical to TRBD2. This CDR3 is 16 amino acids long. From germline, CDR1 is SGHNT and CDR2 YENEEA. With 1 base clipped from V and 4 bases from J, the junction kept 1 base outside the gene matches. CDR3 in amino acids: CASSLALAGGTGELFF. CDR3 coding DNA: TGTGCCAGCAGCTTAGCACTAGCGGGAGGCACCGGGGAGCTGTTTTTT.

Turning to this clone: Sequence at one end of the junction differs from germline and may be a read error. V gene TRBV5-1 combines with J gene TRBJ1-5; 8 bases are a match to TRBD1. Germline CDR1 reads SGHRS; CDR2 reads YFSETQ. This CDR3 spans 13 amino acids. CDR3 loop: CTSRQGNNQPQHF. The CDR3, as DNA: TGCACCAGCCGACAGGGGAACAATCAGCCCCAGCATTTT.

The V gene is TRBV5-4, the J gene TRBJ2-7, with 9 bases lining up with TRBD2. CDR3 length equals 14 residues. V shed 2 bases and J 5 bases; nucleotides not matched to a gene: 5. The germline V gene encodes CDR1 SGHNT and CDR2 YYREEE (reference sequence). The CDR3 DNA reads as TGTGCCAGCAGCTTAGGTAGCGGGAGACACGAGCAGTACTTC. Translated: CASSLGSGRHEQYF.

The CDR3 DNA is TGTGCCAGCAGCGGAGAGGGGAGGCAGCCCCAGCATTTT. It yields the protein CASSGEGRQPQHF. This chain links TRBV6-5 with TRBJ1-5; D possibly corresponds to TRBD1 (5 bases). Trimming cost V 6 bases and J 7 bases, with 13 bases left between them. The CDR3 runs 13 residues. CDR1 is MNHEY, CDR2 SVGAGI, per germline.